A selection of T cell receptor beta chains follows, all from one sample in a study of radiotherapy plus CTLA-4 blockade in lung cancer. Sequenced by immunoSEQ multiplex PCR; TCRdb stores in-frame clones only, minus some. Of nearly 95,000 clones detected, roughly 80% appear once; the ten largest clones hold roughly 26%. The sequencing here drew on peripheral blood, taken from a patient treated with radiotherapy plus ipilimumab. Receptors were obtained from a human donor with non-small cell lung cancer that progressed on radiotherapy plus ipilimumab. Both conserved end residues are part of each CDR3. The order of the fields is J gene, clone size, V gene, CDR3 protein. Size values are once, few and many counts, or a class for expanded clones, and some rows have none.

>TRBJ1-1|.|TRBV28
CASSLNRGVVAEAFF
>TRBJ2-5|.|TRBV11-2
CASSHVEGARETQYF
>TRBJ1-2|.|TRBV7-2
CASSLDGRNYGYTF
>TRBJ1-2|few|TRBV19
CASRRTGEGYGYTF
>TRBJ2-2|.|TRBV7-7
CASSLGRLIAGAKGELFF
>TRBJ1-2|.|TRBV6-5
CASRRDRGLVYGYTF
>TRBJ2-3|.|TRBV10-1
CASNWDRGAADTQYF
>TRBJ2-1|.|TRBV5-6
CASSPNLNEQFF
>TRBJ1-5|.|TRBV10-3
CAISENSNQPQHF
>TRBJ2-2|.|TRBV5-1
CASSLGADSLLIGELFF
>TRBJ2-2|once|TRBV27
CASSLGWTGELFF
>TRBJ2-2|.|TRBV9
CASSVAGTGFIGELFF
>TRBJ1-1|.|TRBV5-6
CASSFLRDNTEAFF
>TRBJ1-2|.|TRBV5-1
CASSLLTATYGYTF
>TRBJ2-1|.|TRBV14
CASSRILLRTYNEQFF
>TRBJ2-2|.|TRBV7-6
CASKDSPNTGELFF
>TRBJ2-2|.|TRBV6-5
CAGSSTSGSPGELFF
>TRBJ2-7|.|TRBV7-9
CASSSPGTAYEQYF
>TRBJ2-1|.|TRBV12-5
CASGEFGNEQFF
>TRBJ2-1|.|TRBV5-4
CASSPGTFRSYNEQFF
>TRBJ1-1|.|TRBV18
CASSLELDEAFF
>TRBJ2-3|.|TRBV5-4
CASSPPLGAGASTDTQYF
>TRBJ1-1|.|TRBV11-3
CASSSRGSEAFF
>TRBJ2-1|.|TRBV18
CASSPPTGYHSYNEQFF
>TRBJ2-5|once|TRBV2
CASKKEETQYF
>TRBJ2-1|.|TRBV9
CASSVDFGLVYNEQFF
>TRBJ2-2|.|TRBV28
CASSREWNTGELFF
>TRBJ2-1|few|TRBV6-1
CASSDFDGNEQFF
>TRBJ2-1|.|TRBV6-1
CASSEADGLWSSYNEQFF
>TRBJ2-2|.|TRBV21-1
CASSRSRQGNTGELFF
>TRBJ2-3|.|TRBV25-1
CASSETPAGRTDTQYF
>TRBJ2-2|few|TRBV11-1
CASSFGSREGRIGELFF
>TRBJ1-2|.|TRBV28
CASSLGHTLHYGYTF
>TRBJ1-2|.|TRBV28
CASSPPDREYGYTF
>TRBJ2-3|once|TRBV19
CASSITGSLGADTQYF
>TRBJ2-3|.|TRBV7-3
CASSLKGADTQYF
>TRBJ2-1|.|TRBV6-5
CASSYSELYNEQFF
>TRBJ1-2|.|TRBV6-5
CASSYGGTYGYTF
>TRBJ2-3|.|TRBV18
CASSSPGGTDTQYF
>TRBJ2-7|few|TRBV6-6
CASSSPREQYF
>TRBJ2-1|.|TRBV6-5
CASRGRRYNEQFF
>TRBJ2-3|.|TRBV6-1
CASSGLTGHTSTDTQYF